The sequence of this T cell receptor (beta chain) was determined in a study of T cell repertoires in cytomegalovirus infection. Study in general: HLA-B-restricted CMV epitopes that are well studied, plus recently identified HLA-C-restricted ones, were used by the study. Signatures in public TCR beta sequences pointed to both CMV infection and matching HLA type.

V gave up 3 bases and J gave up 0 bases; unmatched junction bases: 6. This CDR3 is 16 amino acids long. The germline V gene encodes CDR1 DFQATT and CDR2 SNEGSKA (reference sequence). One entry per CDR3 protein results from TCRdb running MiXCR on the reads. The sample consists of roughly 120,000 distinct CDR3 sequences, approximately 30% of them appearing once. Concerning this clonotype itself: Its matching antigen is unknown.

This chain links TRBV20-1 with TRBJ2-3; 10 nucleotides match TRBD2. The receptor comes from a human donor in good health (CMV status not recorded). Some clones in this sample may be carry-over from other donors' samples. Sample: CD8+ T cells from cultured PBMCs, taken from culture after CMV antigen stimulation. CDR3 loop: CSASVAGGPSTDTQYF. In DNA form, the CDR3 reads TGCAGTGCTAGTGTAGCGGGGGGCCCTAGCACAGATACGCAGTATTTT.